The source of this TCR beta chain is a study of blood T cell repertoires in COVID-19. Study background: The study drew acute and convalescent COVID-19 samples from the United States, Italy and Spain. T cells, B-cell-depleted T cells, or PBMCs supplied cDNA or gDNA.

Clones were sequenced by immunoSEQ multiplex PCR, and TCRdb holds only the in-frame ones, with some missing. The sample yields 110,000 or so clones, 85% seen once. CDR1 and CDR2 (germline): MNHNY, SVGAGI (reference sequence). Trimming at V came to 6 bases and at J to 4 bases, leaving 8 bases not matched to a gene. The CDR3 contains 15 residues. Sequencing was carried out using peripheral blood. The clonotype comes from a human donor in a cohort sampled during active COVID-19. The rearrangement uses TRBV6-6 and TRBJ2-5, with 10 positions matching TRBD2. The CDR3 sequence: CASRGTGTSVETQYF. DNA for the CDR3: TGTGCCAGCAGAGGGACCGGGACTAGCGTAGAGACCCAGTACTTC.